The source of this T cell receptor beta chain is a study of T-cell memory formation after mild COVID-19. Study-wide findings and caveats: That cross-reactive memory joined was suggested by some responding clones appearing in pre-infection memory. Shrinking CD4+ clones were chiefly CM and EM; CD8+ ones were chiefly EMRA.

Points on this clonotype: Its antigen remains unknown.

The germline V and J ends were trimmed by 7 bases and 4 bases, with 13 bases remaining between them. Germline loops: CDR1 MNHEY, CDR2 SVGAGI. The CDR3 consists of 14 residues. Via MiXCR, TCRdb re-called the 5' RACE reads, giving one row per CDR3 protein. The data show fewer than 700,000 distinct CDR3 sequences, roughly 18% seen once. The TCR was taken from an adult woman who had mild COVID-19 (a few samples of this study predate the infection). Cell type and time point are not known. The rearrangement links TRBV6-5 to TRBJ1-4; D unresolved. Material: PBMCs or a T cell subset sorted from them (not recorded which). CDR3: CASKRRARNEKLFF. DNA for the CDR3: TGTGCCAGCAAAAGAAGGGCCCGTAATGAAAAACTGTTTTTT.